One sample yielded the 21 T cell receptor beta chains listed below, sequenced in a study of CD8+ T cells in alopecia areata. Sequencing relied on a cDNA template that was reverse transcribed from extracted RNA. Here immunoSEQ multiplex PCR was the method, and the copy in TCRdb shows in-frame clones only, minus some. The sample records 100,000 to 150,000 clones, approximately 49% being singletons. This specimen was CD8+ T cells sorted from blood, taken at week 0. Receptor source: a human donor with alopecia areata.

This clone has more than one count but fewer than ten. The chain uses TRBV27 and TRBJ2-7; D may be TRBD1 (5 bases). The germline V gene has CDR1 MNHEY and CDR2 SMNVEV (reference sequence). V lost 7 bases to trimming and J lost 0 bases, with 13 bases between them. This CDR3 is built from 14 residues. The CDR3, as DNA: TGTGCCAGCAAACCTCAGGGTCGCTCCTACGAGCAGTACTTC. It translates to CASKPQGRSYEQYF.

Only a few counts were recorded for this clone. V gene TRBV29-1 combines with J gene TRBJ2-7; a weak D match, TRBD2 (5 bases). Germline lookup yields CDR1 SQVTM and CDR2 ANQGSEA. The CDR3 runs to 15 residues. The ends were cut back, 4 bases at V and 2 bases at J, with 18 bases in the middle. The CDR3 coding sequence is TGCAGCGTTGTCTGGGCTCCCGGGATGACCTACGAGCAGTACTTC. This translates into CSVVWAPGMTYEQYF.

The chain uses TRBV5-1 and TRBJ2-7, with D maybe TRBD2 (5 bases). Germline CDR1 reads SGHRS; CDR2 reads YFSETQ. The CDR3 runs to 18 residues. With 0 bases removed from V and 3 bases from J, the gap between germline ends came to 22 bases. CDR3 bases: TGCGCCAGCAGCTTGGCCACCGGTCGGCGGGTTAGATTCTACGAGCAGTACTTC. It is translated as CASSLATGRRVRFYEQYF.

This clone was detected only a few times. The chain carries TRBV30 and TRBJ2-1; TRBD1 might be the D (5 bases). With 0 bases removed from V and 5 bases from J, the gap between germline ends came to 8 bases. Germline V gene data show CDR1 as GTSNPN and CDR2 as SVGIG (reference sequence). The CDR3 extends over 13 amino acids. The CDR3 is CAWSVQVNNEQFF. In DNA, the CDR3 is TGTGCCTGGAGTGTACAGGTAAACAATGAGCAGTTCTTC.

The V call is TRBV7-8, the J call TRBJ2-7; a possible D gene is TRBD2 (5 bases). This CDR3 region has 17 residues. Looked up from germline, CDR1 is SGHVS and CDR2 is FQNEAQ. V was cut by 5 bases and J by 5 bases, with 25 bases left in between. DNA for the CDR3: TGTGCCAGCAGCCCCATCCGCCTCCTCCCTATGAGGGACGAGCAGTACTTC. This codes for CASSPIRLLPMRDEQYF.

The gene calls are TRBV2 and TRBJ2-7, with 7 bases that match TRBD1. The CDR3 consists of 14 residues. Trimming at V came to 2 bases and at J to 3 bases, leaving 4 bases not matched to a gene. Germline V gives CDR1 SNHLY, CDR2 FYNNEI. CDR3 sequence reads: CASSEMDRSYEQYF. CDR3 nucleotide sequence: TGTGCCAGCAGTGAAATGGACAGGAGCTACGAGCAGTACTTC. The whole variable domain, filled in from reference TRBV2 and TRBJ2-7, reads EPEVTQTPSHQVTQMGQEVILRCVPISNHLYFYWYRQILGQKVEFLVSFYNNEISEKSEIFDDQFSVERPDGSNFTLKIRSTKLEDSAMYFCASSEMDRSYEQYFGPGTRLTVT.

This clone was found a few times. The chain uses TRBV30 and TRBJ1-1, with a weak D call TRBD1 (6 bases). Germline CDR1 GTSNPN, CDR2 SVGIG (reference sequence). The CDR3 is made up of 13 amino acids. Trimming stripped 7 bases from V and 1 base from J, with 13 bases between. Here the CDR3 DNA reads TGTGCCTCTTCGACAGGAGGGAACACTGAAGCTTTCTTT. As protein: CASSTGGNTEAFF.

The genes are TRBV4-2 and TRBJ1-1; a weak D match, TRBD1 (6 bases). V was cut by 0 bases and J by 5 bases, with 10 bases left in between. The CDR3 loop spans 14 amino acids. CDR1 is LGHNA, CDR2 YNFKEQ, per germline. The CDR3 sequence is CASSQDEQGTEAFF. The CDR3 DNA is TGTGCCAGCAGCCAAGATGAACAGGGAACTGAAGCTTTCTTT.

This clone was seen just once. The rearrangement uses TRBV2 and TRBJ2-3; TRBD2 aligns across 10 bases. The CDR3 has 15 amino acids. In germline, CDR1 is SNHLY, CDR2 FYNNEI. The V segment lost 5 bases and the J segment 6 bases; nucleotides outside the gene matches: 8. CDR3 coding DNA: TGTGCCAGCAGTCAAGGGACTAGCGCGAAGGATACGCAGTATTTT. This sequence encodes CASSQGTSAKDTQYF.

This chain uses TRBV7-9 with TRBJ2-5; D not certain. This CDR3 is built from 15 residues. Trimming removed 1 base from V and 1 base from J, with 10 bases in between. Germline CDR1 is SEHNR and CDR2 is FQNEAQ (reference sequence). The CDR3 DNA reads TGTGCCAGCAGCTTAGGGCCTGATCCCCAAGAGACCCAGTACTTC. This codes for CASSLGPDPQETQYF.

CDR3 amino acids: CASGGYMNTEAFF. CDR3 bases: TGTGCCAGCGGAGGATACATGAACACTGAAGCTTTCTTT. The V gene is TRBV5-6, the J gene TRBJ1-1; D not certain. Germline CDR1 and CDR2: SGHDT and YYEEEE. V was shortened by 7 bases and J by 0 bases, with 10 bases between the two germline ends. The CDR3 length is 13 residues.

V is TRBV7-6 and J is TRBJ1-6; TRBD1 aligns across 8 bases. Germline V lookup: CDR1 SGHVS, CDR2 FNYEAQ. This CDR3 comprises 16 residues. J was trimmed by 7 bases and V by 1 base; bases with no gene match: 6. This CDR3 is CASSLVGQGANSPLHF. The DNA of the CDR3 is TGTGCCAGCAGCTTAGTTGGCCAGGGGGCAAATTCACCCCTCCACTTT.

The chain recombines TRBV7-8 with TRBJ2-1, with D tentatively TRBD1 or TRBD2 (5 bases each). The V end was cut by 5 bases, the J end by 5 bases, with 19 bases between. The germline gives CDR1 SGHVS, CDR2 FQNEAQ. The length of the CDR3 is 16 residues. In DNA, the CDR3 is TGTGCCAGCAGCCTCCCACGGGACCGTGATAACAATGAGCAGTTCTTC. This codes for CASSLPRDRDNNEQFF.

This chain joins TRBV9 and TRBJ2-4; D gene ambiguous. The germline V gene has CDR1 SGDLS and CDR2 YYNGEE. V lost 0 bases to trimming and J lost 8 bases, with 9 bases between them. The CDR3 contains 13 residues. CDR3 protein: CASSVAQVDIQYF. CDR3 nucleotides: TGTGCCAGCAGCGTAGCGCAGGTTGACATTCAGTACTTC.

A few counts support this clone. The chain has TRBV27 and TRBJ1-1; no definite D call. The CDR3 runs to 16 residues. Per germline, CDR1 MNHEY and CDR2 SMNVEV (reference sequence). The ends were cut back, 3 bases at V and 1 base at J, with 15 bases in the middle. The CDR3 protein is CASSFRTGAANTEAFF. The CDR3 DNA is TGTGCCAGCAGTTTTCGTACGGGTGCGGCGAACACTGAAGCTTTCTTT.

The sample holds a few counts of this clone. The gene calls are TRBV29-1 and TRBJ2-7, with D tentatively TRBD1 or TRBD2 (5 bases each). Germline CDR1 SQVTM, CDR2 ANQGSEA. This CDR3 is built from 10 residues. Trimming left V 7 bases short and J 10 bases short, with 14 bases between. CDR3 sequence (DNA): TGCAGCGCGGTAGGGACGGATCAGTACTTC. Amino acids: CSAVGTDQYF.

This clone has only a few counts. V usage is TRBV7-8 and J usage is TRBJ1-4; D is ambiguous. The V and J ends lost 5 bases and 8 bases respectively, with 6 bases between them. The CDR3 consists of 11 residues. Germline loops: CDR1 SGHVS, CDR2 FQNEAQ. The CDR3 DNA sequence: TGTGCCAGCAGCCCCCGGGAAAAACTGTTTTTT. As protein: CASSPREKLFF. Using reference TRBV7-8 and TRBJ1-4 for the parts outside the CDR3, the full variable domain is GAGVSQSPRYKVAKRGQDVALRCDPISGHVSLFWYQQALGQGPEFLTYFQNEAQLDKSGLPSDRFFAERPEGSVSTLKIQRTQQEDSAVYLCASSPREKLFFGSGTQLSVL.

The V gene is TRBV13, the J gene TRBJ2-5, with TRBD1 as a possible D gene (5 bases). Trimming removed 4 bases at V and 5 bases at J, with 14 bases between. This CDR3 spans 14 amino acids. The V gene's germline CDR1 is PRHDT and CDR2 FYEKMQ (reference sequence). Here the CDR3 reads CASSSSQVWETQYF. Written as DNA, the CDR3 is TGTGCCAGCAGCTCCTCACAGGTTTGGGAGACCCAGTACTTC.

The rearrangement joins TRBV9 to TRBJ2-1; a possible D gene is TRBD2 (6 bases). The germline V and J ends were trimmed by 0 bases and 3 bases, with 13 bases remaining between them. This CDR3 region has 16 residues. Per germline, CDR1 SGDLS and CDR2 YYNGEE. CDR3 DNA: TGTGCCAGCAGCGTAGGGGCGGGGATGGGCTACAATGAGCAGTTCTTC. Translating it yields CASSVGAGMGYNEQFF.

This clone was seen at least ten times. The CDR3 DNA follows: TGTGCCAGCAGCCAAACTATATACTATGGCTACACCTTC. Amino acid sequence: CASSQTIYYGYTF. The chain has TRBV14 and TRBJ1-2; D is unresolved. With 2 bases removed from V and 3 bases from J, the gap between germline ends came to 7 bases. Germline values: CDR1 SGHDN, CDR2 FVKESK. The CDR3 has 13 amino acids.

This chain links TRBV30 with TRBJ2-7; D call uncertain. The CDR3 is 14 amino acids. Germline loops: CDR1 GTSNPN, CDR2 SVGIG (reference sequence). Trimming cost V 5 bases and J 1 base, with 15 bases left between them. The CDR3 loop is CAWGRGSASYEQYF. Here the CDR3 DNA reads TGTGCCTGGGGCCGAGGCAGCGCGTCCTACGAGCAGTACTTC.